The 5 T cell receptor beta chains listed next were all sequenced from one sample in a study of OX40 agonist ivuxolimab in advanced cancers. Clones were read by immunoSEQ multiplex PCR, and TCRdb kept only the in-frame ones, dropping some. This table holds about 56,000 clones, 65% to 90% found once. The source material was CD4+ or CD8+ T cells sorted from blood, sampled in a trial of the OX40 agonist ivuxolimab. The receptors shown here come from an adult with an advanced solid tumor such as melanoma, head and neck, liver or kidney cancer.

The chain carries TRBV27 and TRBJ1-2, with 8 bases matching TRBD1. Germline values: CDR1 MNHEY, CDR2 SMNVEV (reference sequence). The CDR3 consists of 14 residues. V lost 6 bases and J lost 4; bases outside the gene matches: 7. The CDR3 sequence is CASRAGGAGYGYTF. DNA for the CDR3: TGTGCCAGCAGAGCAGGGGGCGCGGGCTATGGCTACACCTTC.

The chain uses TRBV11-2 and TRBJ1-4, with D unclear. CDR1 is SGHAT, CDR2 FQNNGV, per germline. This CDR3 is built from 13 residues. V gave up 4 bases and J gave up 6 bases, with 9 bases separating them. CDR3 region: CASSSGRHEKLFF. DNA of the CDR3: TGTGCCAGCAGCTCAGGACGGCATGAAAAACTGTTTTTT.

CDR3 protein: CASSGLDGSRFGGYTF. CDR3 nucleotide sequence: TGTGCCAGCAGTGGCCTGGATGGGTCGCGGTTCGGTGGCTACACCTTC. The chain couples TRBV28 to TRBJ1-2, with D unclear. The CDR3 length is 16 residues. Germline V gene lookup returns CDR1 MDHEN and CDR2 SYDVKM. The V end lost 5 bases, the J end lost 7 bases, and 23 bases lay between the germline ends.

The chain has TRBV5-1 and TRBJ2-5; D is possibly TRBD2 (5 bases). CDR1 is SGHRS, CDR2 YFSETQ, per germline. V gave up 1 base and J gave up 7 bases, with 14 bases separating them. The CDR3 has 14 amino acids. The CDR3 DNA reads TGCGCCAGCAGCTTGCCCGGGAACTTCGGGACCCAGTACTTC. This translates into CASSLPGNFGTQYF.

This sequence joins TRBV7-9 and TRBJ2-1; TRBD2 aligns across 15 bases. This CDR3 region has 16 residues. CDR1 is SEHNR and CDR2 is FQNEAQ in the germline V gene (reference sequence). J gave up 7 bases and V 5 bases, and 6 bases lay outside the gene matches. As DNA, the CDR3 is TGTGCCAGCAGCGGATCGGGACTAGCGGGAGGAAATGAGCAGTTCTTC. Translated: CASSGSGLAGGNEQFF.